Listed here are 21 T cell receptor beta chains from one sample, sequenced in a study of control samples from healthy donors and cancer patients. Libraries were prepared by immunoSEQ multiplex PCR; TCRdb keeps only in-frame clonotypes and omits some of them. The sample shows 120,000 to 150,000 clones, 75% to 95% of them seen only once. Material for sequencing was blood. These receptors originate from a man aged 30 to 39 in good health.

The chain has TRBV18 and TRBJ1-1; a possible D gene is TRBD1 (5 bases). Germline lookup yields CDR1 KGHSH and CDR2 LQKENI. There are 16 residues in the CDR3. V was shortened by 6 bases and J by 0 bases, with 17 bases between the two germline ends. In DNA form, the CDR3 reads TGTGCCAGCTCTTCGGCCGTGGGGACCATGAACACTGAAGCTTTCTTT. Residues: CASSSAVGTMNTEAFF.

The rearrangement links TRBV18 to TRBJ1-2; D possibly corresponds to TRBD1 (5 bases). This CDR3 has 13 amino acids. Trimming removed 3 bases at V and 8 bases at J, with 13 bases between. From germline, CDR1 is KGHSH and CDR2 LQKENI. This CDR3 reads CASSPRGGDGYTF. The CDR3 DNA reads as TGTGCCAGCTCACCCCGGGGCGGGGACGGCTACACCTTC. The full variable domain, with the rest looked up from reference TRBV18 and TRBJ1-2, is NAGVMQNPRHLVRRRGQEARLRCSPMKGHSHVYWYRQLPEEGLKFMVYLQKENIIDESGMPKERFSAEFPKEGPSILRIQQVVRGDSAAYFCASSPRGGDGYTFGSGTRLTVV.

The genes are TRBV9 and TRBJ1-2; 9 nucleotides agree with TRBD1. There are 15 residues in the CDR3. Looked up from germline, CDR1 is SGDLS and CDR2 is YYNGEE. The trim removed 2 bases at V and 2 bases at J, leaving 4 bases unmatched. CDR3 sequence (DNA): TGTGCCAGCAGCGTCTCCGGGACAGGGAACTATGGCTACACCTTC. Translation: CASSVSGTGNYGYTF.

V gene TRBV10-2 combines with J gene TRBJ1-4; 7 positions agree with TRBD1. The CDR3 consists of 12 residues. With 4 bases clipped from V and 8 bases from J, the junction kept 1 base outside the gene matches. The V gene's germline CDR1 is WSHSY and CDR2 SAAADI. For the CDR3, the DNA is TGCGCCAGCAGTGGGGACAGCGAAAAACTGTTTTTT. Its protein product is CASSGDSEKLFF.

V is TRBV5-1 and J is TRBJ2-1, with 9 bases lining up with TRBD2. V shed 6 bases and J 10 bases; nucleotides not matched to a gene: 11. The CDR3 has 14 amino acids. CDR1 is SGHRS, CDR2 YFSETQ, per germline. In nucleotides, the CDR3 is TGCGCCAGCACGAATAGCGGGGGCCTCGGGGAGCAGTTCTTC. Translated: CASTNSGGLGEQFF.

V and J are TRBV11-1 and TRBJ2-7, with D unclear. CDR3 length equals 13 residues. V shed 1 base and J shed 3 bases, with 7 bases lying between them. Germline V gene sequence: CDR1 SGHAT, CDR2 FQDESV (reference sequence). CDR3 residues: CASSLGPIYEQYF. The CDR3 DNA sequence: TGTGCCAGCAGCTTAGGTCCGATCTACGAGCAGTACTTC.

The chain links TRBV7-9 to TRBJ1-5; D not resolved. Germline V gene lookup returns CDR1 SEHNR and CDR2 FQNEAQ (reference sequence). CDR3 length equals 14 residues. Trimming took 4 bases from V and 6 from J, leaving 13 bases between them. The CDR3, as DNA: TGTGCCAGCAGCTCCGATGGAGGCGGTCAGCCCCAGCATTTT. The encoded protein is CASSSDGGGQPQHF.

This clone was counted many times. V gene TRBV5-1 combines with J gene TRBJ1-3; possible D gene TRBD1, 6 bases. This CDR3 is built from 18 residues. With 1 base removed from V and 4 bases from J, the gap between germline ends came to 21 bases. Germline V gene lookup returns CDR1 SGHRS and CDR2 YFSETQ. The CDR3 sequence: CASSLRSGTYLSGNTIYF. In DNA, the CDR3 is TGCGCCAGCAGCTTGCGGTCAGGGACATACCTATCGGGAAACACCATATATTTT.

The genes are TRBV7-3 and TRBJ2-1; 7 bases align to TRBD1. The CDR3 consists of 19 residues. V was clipped by 4 bases and J by 4 bases; unmatched bases: 19. Germline V CDR1 and CDR2: SGHTA, FQGTGA. The CDR3 sequence: CASSSTPSDSGQSYNEQFF. The CDR3 nucleotides are TGTGCCAGCAGCTCAACACCAAGCGATTCGGGACAGTCTTACAATGAGCAGTTCTTC.

The chain is built from TRBV19 and TRBJ1-5; 8 nucleotides agree with TRBD1. This CDR3 has 16 residues. Losses at the gene ends were 4 bases for V and 0 bases for J; bases not matched to a gene: 5. The germline gives CDR1 LNHDA, CDR2 SQIVND (reference sequence). CDR3 region: CASSSRDRYSNQPQHF. For the CDR3, the DNA is TGTGCCAGTAGTAGTCGGGACAGGTATAGCAATCAGCCCCAGCATTTT. Variable domain in full (rest from reference TRBV19 and TRBJ1-5): DGGITQSPKYLFRKEGQNVTLSCEQNLNHDAMYWYRQDPGQGLRLIYYSQIVNDFQKGDIAEGYSVSREKKESFPLTVTSAQKNPTAFYLCASSSRDRYSNQPQHFGDGTRLSIL.

This rearrangement joins TRBV9 to TRBJ2-3; TRBD2 matches at 7 bases. Germline values: CDR1 SGDLS, CDR2 YYNGEE. The CDR3 totals 15 residues. V was clipped by 4 bases and J by 2 bases; unmatched bases: 7. The CDR3 sequence: CASSILAVNTDTQYF. The CDR3 DNA sequence: TGTGCCAGCAGCATCCTAGCGGTAAACACAGATACGCAGTATTTT.

The rearrangement joins TRBV6-6 to TRBJ1-5, with 7 nucleotides matching TRBD1. Germline V gene data show CDR1 as MNHNY and CDR2 as SVGAGI (reference sequence). This CDR3 contains 14 residues. The V gene end was trimmed by 6 bases and the J gene end by 6 bases; junction bases not matched to a gene: 8. This CDR3 is CASRPDRVGQPQHF. In DNA, the CDR3 is TGTGCCAGCAGACCCGACAGGGTTGGTCAGCCCCAGCATTTT.

This clone was observed a single time. In DNA form, the CDR3 reads TGCGCCAGCAGCCCAGGACTTGGTCCCAATCAGCCCCAGCATTTT. This gives the protein CASSPGLGPNQPQHF. The rearrangement links TRBV5-1 to TRBJ1-5; no reliable D call. This CDR3 region has 15 residues. V was pared by 4 bases and J by 3 bases, with 14 bases between. The germline V gene has CDR1 SGHRS and CDR2 YFSETQ. The entire variable domain, with the rest obtained from reference TRBV5-1 and TRBJ1-5, is as follows: KAGVTQTPRYLIKTRGQQVTLSCSPISGHRSVSWYQQTPGQGLQFLFEYFSETQRNKGNFPGRFSGRQFSNSRSEMNVSTLELGDSALYLCASSPGLGPNQPQHFGDGTRLSIL.

The chain is built from TRBV6-5 and TRBJ1-6; tentatively, D is TRBD1 (6 bases). This CDR3 is 15 amino acids long. Trimming took off 0 bases at V and 7 bases at J, with 10 bases between the two ends. Germline V gives CDR1 MNHEY, CDR2 SVGAGI. CDR3 residues: CASSYSPGGNSPLHF. CDR3 in DNA: TGTGCCAGCAGTTACTCCCCCGGGGGCAATTCACCCCTCCACTTT.

The chain is built from TRBV7-9 and TRBJ1-2, with 8 bases fitting TRBD1. The CDR3 runs to 15 residues. J lost 4 bases, V lost 4 bases, and 8 bases had no gene match. CDR1 SEHNR and CDR2 FQNEAQ come from the germline V gene (reference sequence). The CDR3 loop is CASSSGQGMAYGYTF. In DNA, the CDR3 is TGTGCCAGCAGCTCCGGACAGGGTATGGCCTATGGCTACACCTTC. The complete variable domain, with remaining parts taken from reference TRBV7-9 and TRBJ1-2, reads DTGVSQNPRHKITKRGQNVTFRCDPISEHNRLYWYRQTLGQGPEFLTYFQNEAQLEKSRLLSDRFSAERPKGSFSTLEIQRTEQGDSAMYLCASSSGQGMAYGYTFGSGTRLTVV.

Remarks on this clone: At the DNA level, this CDR3 is encoded by other sequences in the same sample as well. This sequence joins TRBV2 and TRBJ2-1, with 9 bases matching TRBD2. Losses at the gene ends were 4 bases for V and 6 bases for J; bases not matched to a gene: 4. This CDR3 is 14 amino acids long. Germline V gene data show CDR1 as SNHLY and CDR2 as FYNNEI. The CDR3 bases are TGTGCCAGCAGTGTTGCGGGGGGGCCCAATGAGCAGTTCTTC. Translated: CASSVAGGPNEQFF.

V usage is TRBV9 and J usage is TRBJ2-3, with D perhaps given as TRBD1 or TRBD2 (5 bases each). This CDR3 is built from 14 residues. Trimming pared 4 bases from V and 8 bases from J, leaving 17 bases between. Germline CDR1 is SGDLS and CDR2 is YYNGEE. CDR3 residues: CASSTGTYQGTQYF. The DNA of the CDR3 is TGTGCCAGCAGCACCGGGACCTACCAGGGTACGCAGTATTTT. The whole variable domain, remainder taken from reference TRBV9 and TRBJ2-3, is DSGVTQTPKHLITATGQRVTLRCSPRSGDLSVYWYQQSLDQGLQFLIQYYNGEERAKGNILERFSAQQFPDLHSELNLSSLELGDSALYFCASSTGTYQGTQYFGPGTRLTVL.

V and J are TRBV7-8 and TRBJ2-3; D not certain. The CDR3 is made up of 13 amino acids. Germline V CDR1 and CDR2: SGHVS, FQNEAQ. Trimming stripped 4 bases from V and 2 bases from J, with 7 bases between. CDR3 nucleotides: TGTGCCAGCAGCTCAAAGCTCACAGATACGCAGTATTTT. Its protein is CASSSKLTDTQYF.

The chain is built from TRBV5-1 and TRBJ1-2, with D perhaps matching TRBD1 (5 bases). CDR3 length equals 12 residues. The V gene lost 3 bases and the J gene lost 8 bases, with 11 bases spanning the gap. Germline V gene lookup returns CDR1 SGHRS and CDR2 YFSETQ. The CDR3 loop reads CASSWQGRGYTF. The CDR3 coding sequence is TGCGCCAGCAGCTGGCAGGGTCGCGGCTACACCTTC.

The V call is TRBV2, the J call TRBJ2-7; unclear D gene. The V end lost 5 bases, the J end lost 2 bases, and 7 bases lay between the germline ends. This CDR3 is 12 amino acids long. CDR1 is SNHLY, CDR2 FYNNEI, per germline. As DNA, the CDR3 is TGTGCCAGCAGTAGACTCACCTACGAGCAGTACTTC. It yields the protein CASSRLTYEQYF.

The chain combines TRBV6-1 with TRBJ1-4, with D possibly TRBD1 on 5 matching bases. Per germline, CDR1 MNHNS and CDR2 SASEGT. The CDR3 consists of 15 residues. The V end was cut by 1 base, the J end by 8 bases, with 14 bases between. In nucleotides, the CDR3 is TGTGCCAGCAGTGAAGGCGGCGGGGGAAGGGAAAAACTGTTTTTT. As protein: CASSEGGGGREKLFF.